Below are 14 T cell receptor beta chains sequenced from a single sample in a study of early T cells in non-severe SARS-CoV-2 infection. TCRdb passed the 5' RACE reads through MiXCR, listing each CDR3 protein once. The table has roughly 60,000 distinct CDR3 sequences, 5.6% seen once. Sequences were obtained from whole blood. These receptors originate from an adult who was a healthcare worker with PCR-confirmed SARS-CoV-2 infection or an uninfected control (not recorded which).

In its sample, this clonotype was seen many times. The J gene is TRBJ2-1, the V gene TRBV7-9, with D maybe TRBD2 (5 bases). This CDR3 contains 15 residues. Germline CDR1 SEHNR, CDR2 FQNEAQ (reference sequence). V was shortened by 1 base and J by 3 bases, with 10 bases between the two germline ends. CDR3 nucleotide sequence: TGTGCCAGCAGCTTAGGCCAGCGGAGCTACAATGAGCAGTTCTTC. Translation: CASSLGQRSYNEQFF.

About this clonotype itself: Since a much larger clone is just one base distant, this may be a read error. V gene TRBV7-9 combines with J gene TRBJ1-1; no clear D gene. This CDR3 contains 15 residues. From germline, CDR1 is SEHNR and CDR2 FQNEAQ (reference sequence). CDR3 sequence reads: CVSSTWLEGFTEAFF. CDR3 in DNA: TGTGTCAGCAGCACCTGGCTAGAGGGCTTCACTGAAGCTTTCTTT.

The chain has TRBV12-3 or TRBV12-4 and TRBJ2-5, with D maybe TRBD1 (5 bases). CDR3 length equals 14 residues. Trimming removed 0 bases from V and 2 bases from J, with 7 bases in between. The CDR3 here is CASSLANRQETQYF. The CDR3 DNA follows: TGTGCCAGCAGTTTAGCGAACAGGCAAGAGACCCAGTACTTC.

This clonotype occurred many times. The V gene is TRBV6-1, the J gene TRBJ2-1; 7 bases fit TRBD2. CDR3 length: 14 amino acids. Germline lookup yields CDR1 MNHNS and CDR2 SASEGT. The J segment lost 3 bases and the V segment lost 10 bases, leaving 9 bases of the junction unmatched. CDR3 loop: CATETSKGYNEQFF. The CDR3 DNA reads TGTGCCACCGAGACTAGCAAGGGCTACAATGAGCAGTTCTTC.

The V and J genes are TRBV11-2 and TRBJ2-7; the D gene is possibly TRBD1 (5 bases). The CDR3 is made up of 13 amino acids. Germline V gene lookup returns CDR1 SGHAT and CDR2 FQNNGV. The germline V and J ends were trimmed by 0 bases and 5 bases, with 8 bases remaining between them. In nucleotides, the CDR3 is TGTGCCAGCAGCTTAGACAGGGTCCACGAGCAGTACTTC. Translated, it gives CASSLDRVHEQYF.

A single count supports this clonotype. Just one base apart from a much larger clone, this may be a read error. V gene TRBV7-2 combines with J gene TRBJ2-5, with D tentatively TRBD1 (5 bases). The CDR3 has 15 residues. Germline V gene sequence: CDR1 SGHTA, CDR2 FQGNSA. Trimming removed 4 bases from V and 4 bases from J, with 16 bases in between. CDR3 amino acids: CASSSNQGSVETQYF. The CDR3 nucleotides read TGTGCCAGCAGCTCAAACCAGGGCTCGGTAGAGACCCAGTACTTC.

This clonotype appeared a few times. The DNA for the CDR3 is TGCGCCAGCAGCTCCGCAGACCCCTGGAAAGAGACCCAGTACTTC. Residues: CASSSADPWKETQYF. This chain uses TRBV5-1 with TRBJ2-5, with D uncertain. This CDR3 contains 15 residues. V was pared by 3 bases and J by 3 bases, with 15 bases between. Germline CDR1 SGHRS, CDR2 YFSETQ.

This clonotype was picked up many times. The rearrangement joins TRBV5-6 to TRBJ1-2; 9 positions match TRBD1. This CDR3 has 18 residues. Per the germline V gene, CDR1 is SGHDT and CDR2 is YYEEEE. The ends lost 2 bases at V and 0 bases at J; junction bases unmatched: 11. The CDR3 sequence is CASSFRFGQGRTNYGYTF. CDR3 nucleotide sequence: TGTGCCAGCAGCTTCCGATTTGGACAGGGGAGAACTAACTATGGCTACACCTTC.

The chain links TRBV12-3 or TRBV12-4 to TRBJ1-1, with a tentative D call TRBD1 (5 bases). The CDR3 length is 14 residues. With 4 bases removed from V and 4 bases from J, the gap between germline ends came to 13 bases. CDR3 nucleotide sequence: TGTGCCAGCAGTTGGGGCGGACGAGCCACTGAAGCTTTCTTT. This gives the protein CASSWGGRATEAFF.

The sample holds many counts of this clonotype. The CDR3 protein is CSSRDRGIADTQYF. CDR3 nucleotides: TGCAGCAGCCGGGACAGGGGAATCGCAGATACGCAGTATTTT. The V gene is TRBV29-1, the J gene TRBJ2-3, with 10 nucleotides matching TRBD1. The germline CDR1 and CDR2 sequences are SQVTM and ANQGSEA. The CDR3 length is 14 residues. The J segment lost 4 bases and the V segment lost 8 bases, leaving 9 bases of the junction unmatched.

This clonotype was counted only a few times. DNA of the CDR3: TGTGCCAGCAGCGCCGAGGGGGGCCGATTCCATGAGCAGTTCTTC. Protein: CASSAEGGRFHEQFF. This sequence joins TRBV9 and TRBJ2-1; D may be TRBD1 or TRBD2 (6 bases each). The V end lost 3 bases, the J end lost 8 bases, and 18 bases lay between the germline ends. The CDR3 totals 15 residues. The germline V gene encodes CDR1 SGDLS and CDR2 YYNGEE.

The chain uses TRBV7-2 and TRBJ1-1; TRBD1 is a possible D gene (5 bases). With 0 bases removed from V and 5 bases from J, the gap between germline ends came to 10 bases. Per germline, CDR1 SGHTA and CDR2 FQGNSA. The CDR3 consists of 14 residues. The CDR3 DNA reads as TGTGCCAGCAGCTTAGCCCAGGGTAAGACTGAAGCTTTCTTT. It specifies CASSLAQGKTEAFF.

This chain uses TRBV6-1 with TRBJ2-2; 13 nucleotides agree with TRBD2. The CDR3 spans 17 residues. Trimming at V came to 7 bases and at J to 0 bases, leaving 5 bases not matched to a gene. CDR1 is MNHNS, CDR2 SASEGT, per germline. The CDR3 region has the DNA TGTGCCAGCATTGGGGGACTAGCGGGATCGAACACCGGGGAGCTGTTTTTT. Protein product: CASIGGLAGSNTGELFF.

The chain carries TRBV2 and TRBJ1-1; D not resolved. CDR1 and CDR2 from the germline V gene are SNHLY and FYNNEI. This CDR3 spans 12 amino acids. Deletions cut 3 bases from V and 5 bases from J, with 7 bases between. CDR3 DNA: TGTGCCAGCAGTGACAGCCAAACTGAAGCTTTCTTT. It yields the protein CASSDSQTEAFF.